This T cell receptor (beta chain) emerged from a study of cytomegalovirus exposure and HLA in healthy donors. Researchers ran the PCR with 60 Vbeta and 13 Jbeta primers. The repertoire was sequenced with immunoSEQ multiplex PCR; TCRdb's copy has only in-frame clones and lacks some. In the table there are about 120,000 clones, 60% to 85% of which are singletons. The CDR3 runs 12 residues. Germline V lookup: CDR1 MGHRA, CDR2 YSYEKL. V was pared by 0 bases and J by 8 bases, with 7 bases between. The sequence came from a woman aged 40 to 55 in good health and CMV-seropositive. Material: PBMCs. The chain combines TRBV4-1 with TRBJ1-1, with D hard to call. CDR3 sequence: CASSQDRREAFF. The CDR3 DNA reads as TGCGCCAGCAGCCAAGATCGGAGGGAAGCTTTCTTT.